Each of the 23 T cell receptor beta chains below was sequenced from the same sample in a study of shared clonotypes between healthy human individuals (TCRdb year 2020). CD8 naive samples were obtained by positive selection for CCR7 among CD45RO-negative cells, yielding a CD45RA+CCR7+ population from which TemRA cells were excluded. Libraries came from the immunoSEQ multiplex PCR assay. What TCRdb holds here is the immuneACCESS table cut down to in-frame rearrangements. Part of the clones is not present; checked against another copy, under half of the missing clones reflect an unresolved V gene, and the others are unexplained. The table for this sample lists some 800,000 clones; 80% to 95% of them were counted only once. About 25% of the sample is in the top ten clones. Sequencing input: naive CD8+ T cells sorted from blood. Taken with the paper, the label for cell subset or site translates to: CD45RA+CCR7+. These receptors all come from a man aged 25-40 years in good health.

This chain uses TRBV5-6 with TRBJ2-7, with D possibly being TRBD2 (6 bases). Germline loops: CDR1 SGHDT, CDR2 YYEEEE. The CDR3 covers 14 residues. V shed 0 bases and J shed 4 bases, with 11 bases lying between them. The CDR3 sequence: CASSLGPSEYEQYF. The CDR3 DNA is TGTGCCAGCAGCTTGGGGCCTAGCGAGTACGAGCAGTACTTC. The full variable domain, in which reference TRBV5-6 and TRBJ2-7 provide the parts outside the CDR3, is DAGVTQSPTHLIKTRGQQVTLRCSPKSGHDTVSWYQQALGQGPQFIFQYYEEEERQRGNFPDRFSGHQFPNYSSELNVNALLLGDSALYLCASSLGPSEYEQYFGPGTRLTVT.

In DNA form, the CDR3 reads TGCGCCAGCAGCCCCGGACTAGCGGGAGATAGTTCCTACAATGAGCAGTTCTTC. It encodes CASSPGLAGDSSYNEQFF. The chain joins TRBV4-3 to TRBJ2-1; the match to TRBD2 covers 13 bases. Unmatched junction bases numbered 7, after V lost 4 bases and J lost 1 base. CDR3 length: 18 amino acids. Germline assignment: CDR1 LGHNA and CDR2 YSLEER.

J is TRBJ1-5 and V is TRBV7-8, with 8 nucleotides matching TRBD1. The CDR3 contains 19 residues. The germline V gene encodes CDR1 SGHVS and CDR2 FQNEAQ. J lost 5 bases, V lost 2 bases, and 17 bases had no gene match. CDR3 sequence (DNA): TGTGCCAGCAGCTTACTAGCCCCGAAAATGGACAGGGACGATCAGCCCCAGCATTTT. Translated, it gives CASSLLAPKMDRDDQPQHF.

The chain combines TRBV7-9 with TRBJ2-7; D may correspond to TRBD1 or TRBD2 (6 bases each). Trimming cost V 1 base and J 5 bases, with 12 bases left between them. The CDR3 extends over 14 amino acids. Germline CDR1 and CDR2: SEHNR and FQNEAQ (reference sequence). This chain's CDR3 is CASSLGRGLDEQYF. In nucleotides, the CDR3 is TGTGCCAGCAGCTTAGGTCGGGGGCTGGACGAGCAGTACTTC. The full variable domain, its missing parts supplied by reference TRBV7-9 and TRBJ2-7, is DTGVSQNPRHKITKRGQNVTFRCDPISEHNRLYWYRQTLGQGPEFLTYFQNEAQLEKSRLLSDRFSAERPKGSFSTLEIQRTEQGDSAMYLCASSLGRGLDEQYFGPGTRLTVT.

This clone came up once. Other DNA sequences from this sample encode an identical CDR3 as well. The chain combines TRBV7-2 with TRBJ2-7, with TRBD1 as a possible D gene (6 bases). V was shortened by 5 bases and J by 4 bases, with 9 bases between the two germline ends. CDR1 and CDR2 (germline): SGHTA, FQGNSA. The CDR3 runs 12 residues. In nucleotides, the CDR3 is TGTGCCAGCAGCGTGACAGGTTACGAGCAGTACTTC. Translating gives CASSVTGYEQYF.

For the CDR3, the DNA is TGTGCCAGCAGTCCAGGGGGCGAGCAGTACTTC. Amino acid sequence: CASSPGGEQYF. V usage is TRBV28 and J usage is TRBJ2-7; TRBD1 matches 7 bases. Trimming removed 5 bases from V and 6 bases from J; junction bases left unmatched: 1. The CDR3 covers 11 residues. In germline, CDR1 is MDHEN, CDR2 SYDVKM.

This chain uses TRBV7-6 with TRBJ2-7; 8 bases align to TRBD1. This CDR3 has 16 amino acids. The trim removed 3 bases at V and 3 bases at J, leaving 10 bases unmatched. Germline values: CDR1 SGHVS, CDR2 FNYEAQ. CDR3 sequence reads: CASSFLARTGLYEQYF. In DNA, the CDR3 is TGTGCCAGCAGCTTTCTAGCCAGGACAGGGCTCTACGAGCAGTACTTC.

The gene calls are TRBV27 and TRBJ2-1; D ambiguous. The length of the CDR3 is 14 residues. Trimming cost V 4 bases and J 2 bases, with 9 bases left between them. Germline V lookup: CDR1 MNHEY, CDR2 SMNVEV (reference sequence). As DNA, the CDR3 is TGTGCCAGCAGTTGGGCAGGTACCTACAATGAGCAGTTCTTC. Translated, it gives CASSWAGTYNEQFF.

CDR3 bases: TGCGCCAGCAGTGAATGGCAGGGGGAAAGAGATACGCAGTATTTT. It is translated as CASSEWQGERDTQYF. The V gene is TRBV10-1, the J gene TRBJ2-3, with 7 nucleotides matching TRBD1. Losses at the gene ends were 3 bases for V and 5 bases for J; bases not matched to a gene: 8. The germline gives CDR1 WNHNN, CDR2 SYGVQD (reference sequence). CDR3 length: 15 amino acids.

The chain recombines TRBV5-6 with TRBJ2-7; 7 positions agree with TRBD2. The CDR3 is made up of 16 amino acids. V was pared by 4 bases and J by 2 bases, with 12 bases of the junction left unmatched. The germline CDR1 and CDR2 sequences are SGHDT and YYEEEE. The CDR3 protein is CASSRIERDYAYEQYF. The CDR3 DNA follows: TGTGCCAGCAGCCGTATCGAGCGGGATTACGCCTACGAGCAGTACTTC.

In DNA form, the CDR3 reads TGTGCCAGTAGCCTGGACGGCTACGAGCAGTACTTC. Translation gives CASSLDGYEQYF. The chain uses TRBV19 and TRBJ2-7; D is unclear. This CDR3 is built from 12 residues. Trimming pared 6 bases from V and 3 bases from J, leaving 9 bases between. Germline V gives CDR1 LNHDA, CDR2 SQIVND (reference sequence).

V gene TRBV27 combines with J gene TRBJ1-2, with 10 bases matching TRBD1. V was clipped by 4 bases and J by 4 bases; unmatched bases: 0. The length of the CDR3 is 13 residues. Germline CDR1 reads MNHEY; CDR2 reads SMNVEV (reference sequence). The CDR3 DNA sequence: TGTGCCAGCAGTTGGACAGGGGGCTATGGCTACACCTTC. Protein: CASSWTGGYGYTF.

V is TRBV29-1 and J is TRBJ2-7; 9 bases agree with TRBD1. The J segment lost 4 bases and the V segment lost 6 bases, leaving 4 bases of the junction unmatched. Germline CDR1 and CDR2: SQVTM and ANQGSEA. CDR3 length equals 12 residues. CDR3 nucleotides: TGCAGCGTGATCGGGACAGGGTACGAGCAGTACTTC. This encodes CSVIGTGYEQYF.

The chain combines TRBV27 with TRBJ2-1; 7 positions agree with TRBD2. This CDR3 is 12 amino acids long. Germline CDR1 is MNHEY and CDR2 is SMNVEV (reference sequence). The CDR3 DNA follows: TGTGGATCGAGGAGCGGGGTTAATGAGCAGTTCTTC. Its translation is CGSRSGVNEQFF.

The genes are TRBV28 and TRBJ1-4, with 10 bases aligning to TRBD1. CDR1 is MDHEN and CDR2 is SYDVKM in the germline V gene. This CDR3 is built from 15 residues. V gave up 5 bases and J gave up 6 bases; unmatched junction bases: 6. CDR3 nucleotide sequence: TGTGCCAGCAGTCCGGACAGGGGGGTGTATGAAAAACTGTTTTTT. Protein sequence: CASSPDRGVYEKLFF.

The V and J genes are TRBV7-9 and TRBJ2-7; D is possibly TRBD1 or TRBD2 (6 bases each). The length of the CDR3 is 14 residues. Trimming took 2 bases from V and 7 from J, leaving 15 bases between them. Germline V gene sequence: CDR1 SEHNR, CDR2 FQNEAQ (reference sequence). CDR3 region: CASSLSGAIGEQYF. The CDR3 nucleotides are TGTGCCAGCAGCTTATCGGGGGCAATAGGGGAGCAGTACTTC.

V usage is TRBV13 and J usage is TRBJ2-7, with D unclear. V shed 3 bases and J shed 4 bases, with 13 bases lying between them. CDR1 and CDR2 (germline): PRHDT, FYEKMQ (reference sequence). CDR3 size: 14 residues. The CDR3 DNA sequence: TGTGCCAGCAGCTTGTCCGGATTGAATTACGAGCAGTACTTC. Translation gives CASSLSGLNYEQYF.

This clone has a single count. The chain is built from TRBV29-1 and TRBJ2-7, with a weak D call TRBD2 (5 bases). The CDR3 loop spans 13 amino acids. Germline V lookup: CDR1 SQVTM, CDR2 ANQGSEA. V was pared by 2 bases and J by 2 bases, with 10 bases between. The CDR3 DNA is TGCAGCGTTGAACGTGGGGAGACCTACGAGCAGTACTTC. It yields the protein CSVERGETYEQYF.

The V call is TRBV5-1, the J call TRBJ1-1; tentative D call: TRBD1 (5 bases). Per germline, CDR1 SGHRS and CDR2 YFSETQ. The CDR3 length is 13 residues. Trimming took 0 bases from V and 10 from J, leaving 13 bases between them. CDR3 protein: CASSLAVGGLAFF. The CDR3 nucleotides read TGCGCCAGCAGCTTGGCCGTTGGGGGACTAGCTTTCTTT.

Note on this clone: The junction differs from germline at one of its ends, possibly a read error. The CDR3 coding sequence is TGTGCTAGCAGCTTCAACAGGGTCACTGAAGCTTTCTTT. As protein: CASSFNRVTEAFF. The rearrangement uses TRBV7-7 and TRBJ1-1; tentative D call: TRBD1 (6 bases). CDR3 length equals 13 residues. Germline V CDR1 and CDR2: SSHAT, FNYEAQ (reference sequence).

V is TRBV11-2 and J is TRBJ2-7; 10 nucleotides match TRBD1. V lost 5 bases and J lost 6; bases outside the gene matches: 4. Germline CDR1 and CDR2: SGHAT and FQNNGV. The CDR3 is 13 amino acids. Written as DNA, the CDR3 is TGTGCCAGCAGCACAGACAGGGGGCCCGAGCAGTACTTC. Its protein product is CASSTDRGPEQYF.

V is TRBV5-1 and J is TRBJ2-1; D not resolved. CDR1 SGHRS and CDR2 YFSETQ come from the germline V gene. The CDR3 spans 13 residues. Trimming removed 5 bases from V and 5 bases from J, with 11 bases in between. In DNA, the CDR3 is TGCGCCAGCAGGCAGGTAGGGAACAATGAGCAGTTCTTC. Translating gives CASRQVGNNEQFF.

This chain joins TRBV29-1 and TRBJ1-2, with no clear D. Germline CDR1 SQVTM, CDR2 ANQGSEA. Trimming took off 3 bases at V and 4 bases at J, with 12 bases between the two ends. The CDR3 is 13 residues long. The CDR3 here is CSVEREGFYGYTF. DNA of the CDR3: TGCAGCGTTGAGAGGGAGGGCTTCTATGGCTACACCTTC.